This is a list of T cell receptor beta chains from one sample in a study of cytomegalovirus exposure and HLA in healthy donors. Produced via immunoSEQ multiplex PCR; TCRdb's table is partial and in-frame only. The sample lists roughly 130,000 clones; about 80% were seen once. Sequenced material: PBMCs. The receptors come from a man aged 25-45 years in good health and CMV-seronegative. CDR3s include the opening cysteine and the closing phenylalanine or tryptophan. D genes are given only for firm matches. Size values are once, few and many counts, or a class for expanded clones, and some rows have none.

J gene: TRBJ2-3; D gene: TRBD2; V gene: TRBV7-3; CDR3 length: 15; clone size: NA; CDR3 protein: CASSPTSETTDTQYF; CDR3 DNA: TGTGCCAGCAGCCCAACTAGCGAAACCACAGATACGCAGTATTTT
J gene: TRBJ2-5; D gene: NA; V gene: TRBV6-5; CDR3 length: 13; clone size: NA; CDR3 protein: CASSPGTFGEQYF; CDR3 DNA: TGTGCCAGCAGCCCCGGGACTTTCGGAGAGCAGTACTTC
J gene: TRBJ2-7; D gene: TRBD1; V gene: TRBV27; CDR3 length: 14; clone size: few; CDR3 protein: CASSFGTETYEQYF; CDR3 DNA: TGTGCCAGCAGTTTTGGGACAGAAACCTACGAGCAGTACTTC
J gene: TRBJ2-1; D gene: TRBD2; V gene: TRBV5-4; CDR3 length: 15; clone size: NA; CDR3 protein: CASSDSSGDYNEQFF; CDR3 DNA: TGTGCCAGCAGCGATTCTAGCGGGGATTACAATGAGCAGTTCTTC
J gene: TRBJ1-1; D gene: NA; V gene: TRBV28; CDR3 length: 17; clone size: few; CDR3 protein: CASSLRRAGFVNTEAFF; CDR3 DNA: TGTGCCAGCAGTTTAAGACGGGCGGGGTTTGTGAACACTGAAGCTTTCTTT
J gene: TRBJ1-5; D gene: NA; V gene: TRBV16; CDR3 length: 16; clone size: NA; CDR3 protein: CASSQWRGQSNQPQHF; CDR3 DNA: TGTGCCAGCAGCCAATGGCGGGGGCAGAGCAATCAGCCCCAGCATTTT
J gene: TRBJ2-7; D gene: NA; V gene: TRBV4-3; CDR3 length: 14; clone size: NA; CDR3 protein: CASSQDLRDYEQYF; CDR3 DNA: TGCGCCAGCAGCCAAGATCTACGGGACTACGAGCAGTACTTC
J gene: TRBJ2-5; D gene: TRBD1; V gene: TRBV2; CDR3 length: 14; clone size: once; CDR3 protein: CASSERQGKETQYF; CDR3 DNA: TGTGCCAGCAGTGAGCGACAGGGAAAAGAGACCCAGTACTTC
J gene: TRBJ1-1; D gene: NA; V gene: TRBV15; CDR3 length: 13; clone size: NA; CDR3 protein: CATGGRKNTEAFF; CDR3 DNA: TGTGCCACCGGCGGGAGAAAGAACACTGAAGCTTTCTTT
J gene: TRBJ2-7; D gene: TRBD2; V gene: TRBV28; CDR3 length: 16; clone size: NA; CDR3 protein: CASSLLTSGVPYEQYF; CDR3 DNA: TGTGCCAGCAGTTTATTGACTAGCGGGGTTCCCTACGAGCAGTACTTC
J gene: TRBJ2-1; D gene: NA; V gene: TRBV20-1; CDR3 length: 10; clone size: NA; CDR3 protein: CSVRDNEQFF; CDR3 DNA: TGCAGTGTCCGGGACAATGAGCAGTTCTTC
J gene: TRBJ2-1; D gene: NA; V gene: TRBV7-2; CDR3 length: 15; clone size: NA; CDR3 protein: CASSRRRSAHNEQFF; CDR3 DNA: TGTGCCAGCAGCCGAAGGAGGAGCGCCCACAATGAGCAGTTCTTC
J gene: TRBJ2-3; D gene: TRBD2; V gene: TRBV5-1; CDR3 length: 19; clone size: NA; CDR3 protein: CASSFTGLAGGSSTDTQYF; CDR3 DNA: TGCGCCAGCAGCTTTACGGGACTAGCGGGAGGTTCTAGCACAGATACGCAGTATTTT
J gene: TRBJ1-2; D gene: NA; V gene: TRBV29-1; CDR3 length: 15; clone size: NA; CDR3 protein: CSVGFGGEINYGYPF; CDR3 DNA: TGCAGCGTTGGTTTCGGGGGAGAAATTAACTATGGCTACCCCTTC
J gene: TRBJ2-7; D gene: TRBD2; V gene: TRBV10-2; CDR3 length: 14; clone size: NA; CDR3 protein: CASGLAGTSYEQYF; CDR3 DNA: TGCGCCAGCGGCCTAGCGGGGACCTCCTACGAGCAGTACTTC
J gene: TRBJ1-2; D gene: TRBD1; V gene: TRBV6-5; CDR3 length: 14; clone size: NA; CDR3 protein: CASSYSAGGYGYTF; CDR3 DNA: TGTGCCAGCAGTTACTCGGCAGGGGGCTATGGCTACACCTTC
J gene: TRBJ2-7; D gene: NA; V gene: TRBV9; CDR3 length: 14; clone size: NA; CDR3 protein: CASSPTRTGYEQYF; CDR3 DNA: TGTGCCAGCAGCCCCACCAGGACGGGGTACGAGCAGTACTTC
J gene: TRBJ2-5; D gene: TRBD1; V gene: TRBV27; CDR3 length: 15; clone size: NA; CDR3 protein: CASSLSRDSRGTQYF; CDR3 DNA: TGTGCCAGCAGTTTATCGAGGGACAGCCGGGGGACCCAGTACTTC
J gene: TRBJ2-7; D gene: NA; V gene: TRBV19; CDR3 length: 13; clone size: NA; CDR3 protein: CASGQWPEEEQYF; CDR3 DNA: TGTGCCAGTGGACAGTGGCCGGAGGAAGAGCAGTACTTC
J gene: TRBJ1-5; D gene: NA; V gene: TRBV7-8; CDR3 length: 15; clone size: NA; CDR3 protein: CASSLGRVSNQPQNF; CDR3 DNA: TGTGCCAGCAGCTTAGGCAGGGTGAGCAATCAGCCCCAGAATTTT
J gene: TRBJ1-5; D gene: TRBD1; V gene: TRBV19; CDR3 length: 15; clone size: NA; CDR3 protein: CASSIGQGANQPQHF; CDR3 DNA: TGTGCCAGTAGTATAGGACAGGGGGCGAATCAGCCCCAGCATTTT
J gene: TRBJ1-2; D gene: NA; V gene: TRBV14; CDR3 length: 14; clone size: NA; CDR3 protein: CASSQAGSNYGYTF; CDR3 DNA: TGTGCCAGCAGCCAAGCAGGTTCAAACTATGGCTACACCTTC
J gene: TRBJ2-3; D gene: NA; V gene: TRBV6-5; CDR3 length: 13; clone size: NA; CDR3 protein: CAIRGASTDTQYF; CDR3 DNA: TGTGCCATCCGGGGGGCTAGCACAGATACGCAGTATTTT
J gene: TRBJ2-5; D gene: NA; V gene: TRBV27; CDR3 length: 14; clone size: NA; CDR3 protein: CASRINRLVETQYF; CDR3 DNA: TGTGCCAGCAGAATTAATCGTCTTGTGGAGACCCAGTACTTC
J gene: TRBJ1-2; D gene: NA; V gene: TRBV6-1; CDR3 length: 15; clone size: NA; CDR3 protein: CASSDMTGPNYGYTF; CDR3 DNA: TGTGCCAGCAGTGATATGACAGGACCTAACTATGGCTACACCTTC
J gene: TRBJ1-5; D gene: TRBD1; V gene: TRBV6-6; CDR3 length: 14; clone size: NA; CDR3 protein: CASSPDRGYQPQHF; CDR3 DNA: TGTGCCAGCAGTCCGGACAGGGGGTATCAGCCCCAGCATTTT
J gene: TRBJ2-7; D gene: TRBD1; V gene: TRBV30; CDR3 length: 13; clone size: NA; CDR3 protein: CAWSLGQGYEQYF; CDR3 DNA: TGTGCCTGGAGCCTCGGACAGGGCTACGAGCAGTACTTC
J gene: TRBJ2-2; D gene: NA; V gene: TRBV5-1; CDR3 length: 16; clone size: NA; CDR3 protein: CASSPYGGQPTGELFF; CDR3 DNA: TGCGCCAGCAGCCCCTACGGCGGACAGCCCACCGGGGAGCTGTTTTTT
J gene: TRBJ1-1; D gene: TRBD1; V gene: TRBV29-1; CDR3 length: 12; clone size: NA; CDR3 protein: CSVSLGGSEAFF; CDR3 DNA: TGCAGCGTTAGCCTAGGGGGCTCTGAAGCTTTCTTT
J gene: TRBJ1-1; D gene: NA; V gene: TRBV6-6; CDR3 length: 13; clone size: NA; CDR3 protein: CASSYSGETEAFF; CDR3 DNA: TGTGCCAGCAGTTACTCCGGGGAGACTGAAGCTTTCTTT
J gene: TRBJ2-5; D gene: NA; V gene: TRBV5-1; CDR3 length: 14; clone size: NA; CDR3 protein: CASSLGWVQETQYF; CDR3 DNA: TGCGCCAGCAGCCTCGGGTGGGTCCAAGAGACCCAGTACTTC
J gene: TRBJ1-4; D gene: TRBD1; V gene: TRBV11-3; CDR3 length: 19; clone size: few; CDR3 protein: CASSSQEFSGTGEDEKLFF; CDR3 DNA: TGTGCCAGCAGCTCCCAAGAATTCTCCGGGACAGGGGAGGATGAAAAACTGTTTTTT
J gene: TRBJ2-3; D gene: TRBD2; V gene: TRBV4-1; CDR3 length: 15; clone size: NA; CDR3 protein: CASRPIGRGTDTQYF; CDR3 DNA: TGCGCCAGCAGACCAATCGGGAGGGGCACAGATACGCAGTATTTT
J gene: TRBJ1-6; D gene: TRBD1; V gene: TRBV2; CDR3 length: 16; clone size: NA; CDR3 protein: CASSAGQGALNSPLHF; CDR3 DNA: TGTGCCAGCAGTGCGGGACAGGGGGCCCTCAATTCACCCCTCCACTTT
J gene: TRBJ2-1; D gene: TRBD2; V gene: TRBV7-9; CDR3 length: 16; clone size: NA; CDR3 protein: CASSSVRTSRYNEQFF; CDR3 DNA: TGTGCCAGCAGCTCGGTCAGGACTAGCCGGTACAATGAGCAGTTCTTC
J gene: TRBJ1-5; D gene: NA; V gene: TRBV7-2; CDR3 length: 15; clone size: NA; CDR3 protein: CASSLGLDSNQPQHF; CDR3 DNA: TGTGCCAGCAGCTTGGGGCTAGATAGCAATCAGCCCCAGCATTTT
J gene: TRBJ2-7; D gene: TRBD2; V gene: TRBV19; CDR3 length: 15; clone size: NA; CDR3 protein: CASSMGQGGTYEQYF; CDR3 DNA: TGTGCCAGTAGTATGGGTCAGGGAGGGACCTACGAGCAGTACTTC
J gene: TRBJ2-7; D gene: NA; V gene: TRBV4-3; CDR3 length: 15; clone size: NA; CDR3 protein: CASSQDSDPGYEQYF; CDR3 DNA: TGCGCCAGCAGCCAAGATAGCGACCCGGGTTACGAGCAGTACTTC
J gene: TRBJ1-2; D gene: TRBD1; V gene: TRBV27; CDR3 length: 13; clone size: few; CDR3 protein: CASSKTGGGGYTF; CDR3 DNA: TGTGCCAGCAGTAAGACAGGGGGCGGTGGCTACACCTTC
J gene: TRBJ2-7; D gene: NA; V gene: TRBV7-8; CDR3 length: 16; clone size: NA; CDR3 protein: CASSFVQYPYSYEQYF; CDR3 DNA: TGTGCCAGCAGCTTCGTTCAGTACCCGTACTCCTACGAGCAGTACTTC
J gene: TRBJ1-6; D gene: NA; V gene: TRBV6-6; CDR3 length: 16; clone size: NA; CDR3 protein: CASSRIGTTGNSPLHF; CDR3 DNA: TGTGCCAGCAGTAGAATCGGGACTACGGGCAATTCACCCCTCCACTTT
J gene: TRBJ2-7; D gene: TRBD1; V gene: TRBV30; CDR3 length: 14; clone size: NA; CDR3 protein: CAWSRQGDSYEQYF; CDR3 DNA: TGTGCCTGGAGTCGACAGGGGGACTCCTACGAGCAGTACTTC
J gene: TRBJ1-1; D gene: NA; V gene: TRBV19; CDR3 length: 15; clone size: once; CDR3 protein: CASSKGYGGNTEAFF; CDR3 DNA: TGTGCCAGTAGTAAGGGGTATGGGGGCAACACTGAAGCTTTCTTT
J gene: TRBJ2-1; D gene: NA; V gene: TRBV11-2; CDR3 length: 12; clone size: NA; CDR3 protein: CAAADSYNEQFF; CDR3 DNA: TGTGCCGCTGCAGACTCCTACAATGAGCAGTTCTTC
J gene: TRBJ1-1; D gene: TRBD1; V gene: TRBV14; CDR3 length: 14; clone size: once; CDR3 protein: CVSSLHRGNTEAFF; CDR3 DNA: TGTGTCAGCAGCCTTCACAGGGGTAACACTGAAGCTTTCTTT
J gene: TRBJ2-1; D gene: NA; V gene: TRBV4-1; CDR3 length: 18; clone size: NA; CDR3 protein: CASSQLDLIPSSYNEQFF; CDR3 DNA: TGCGCCAGCAGCCAACTCGACTTAATCCCATCCTCCTACAATGAGCAGTTCTTC
J gene: TRBJ2-6; D gene: NA; V gene: TRBV19; CDR3 length: 16; clone size: NA; CDR3 protein: CASSDSANSGANVLTF; CDR3 DNA: TGTGCCAGTAGTGACAGCGCAAACTCTGGGGCCAACGTCCTGACTTTC
J gene: TRBJ1-4; D gene: TRBD1; V gene: TRBV18; CDR3 length: 19; clone size: once; CDR3 protein: CASSRSDSGTGGESEKLFF; CDR3 DNA: TGTGCCAGCTCACGAAGTGACTCCGGGACAGGGGGCGAAAGTGAAAAACTGTTTTTT
J gene: TRBJ2-3; D gene: NA; V gene: TRBV5-1; CDR3 length: 15; clone size: NA; CDR3 protein: CASSVRQTSTDTQYF; CDR3 DNA: TGCGCCAGCAGCGTGCGACAGACTAGCACAGATACGCAGTATTTT
J gene: TRBJ2-7; D gene: NA; V gene: TRBV27; CDR3 length: 11; clone size: NA; CDR3 protein: CASSLGGEQYF; CDR3 DNA: TGTGCCAGCAGTTTGGGAGGCGAGCAGTACTTC
J gene: TRBJ2-3; D gene: NA; V gene: TRBV27; CDR3 length: 15; clone size: few; CDR3 protein: CASRDLGGYTDTQYF; CDR3 DNA: TGTGCCAGCAGGGACTTAGGTGGATACACAGATACGCAGTATTTT
J gene: TRBJ1-1; D gene: NA; V gene: TRBV7-9; CDR3 length: 13; clone size: NA; CDR3 protein: CASSFGGLSEAFF; CDR3 DNA: TGTGCCAGCAGCTTCGGGGGGTTGTCAGAAGCTTTCTTT
J gene: TRBJ2-5; D gene: TRBD2; V gene: TRBV10-3; CDR3 length: 13; clone size: NA; CDR3 protein: CAITKGLQETQYF; CDR3 DNA: TGTGCCATCACTAAGGGACTACAAGAGACCCAGTACTTC
J gene: TRBJ1-2; D gene: TRBD1; V gene: TRBV7-2; CDR3 length: 17; clone size: NA; CDR3 protein: CASSLSRDRAVAYGYTF; CDR3 DNA: TGTGCCAGCAGCCTATCCCGGGACAGGGCAGTTGCCTATGGCTACACCTTC
J gene: TRBJ2-4; D gene: TRBD1; V gene: TRBV29-1; CDR3 length: 15; clone size: few; CDR3 protein: CSVRTGGPSKNIQYF; CDR3 DNA: TGCAGCGTAAGAACAGGGGGCCCGTCCAAAAACATTCAGTACTTC
J gene: TRBJ1-5; D gene: NA; V gene: TRBV30; CDR3 length: 15; clone size: NA; CDR3 protein: CAWSADRYSNQPQHF; CDR3 DNA: TGTGCCTGGAGCGCCGACAGGTATAGCAATCAGCCCCAGCATTTT
J gene: TRBJ1-2; D gene: TRBD1; V gene: TRBV7-2; CDR3 length: 14; clone size: NA; CDR3 protein: CASSLGQGSYGYTF; CDR3 DNA: TGTGCCAGCAGCTTGGGACAGGGAAGCTATGGCTACACCTTC